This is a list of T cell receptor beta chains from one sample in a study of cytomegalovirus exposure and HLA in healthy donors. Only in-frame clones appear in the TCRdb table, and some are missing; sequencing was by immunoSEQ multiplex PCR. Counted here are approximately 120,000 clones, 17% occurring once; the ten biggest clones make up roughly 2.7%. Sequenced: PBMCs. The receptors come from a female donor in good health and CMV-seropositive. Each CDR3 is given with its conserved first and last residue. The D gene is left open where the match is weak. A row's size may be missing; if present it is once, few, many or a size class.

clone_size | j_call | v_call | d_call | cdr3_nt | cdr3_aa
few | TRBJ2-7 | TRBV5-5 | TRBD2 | TGTGCCAGCAGCGACGTTGTCGGACTAGCGTCCTACGAGCAGTACTTC | CASSDVVGLASYEQYF
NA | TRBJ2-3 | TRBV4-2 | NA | TGTGCCAGCAGCCAAGAATGGAGGGCTAGCACCGATACGCAGTATTTT | CASSQEWRASTDTQYF
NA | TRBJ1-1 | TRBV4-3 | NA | TGCGCCAGCAGCTTTACAGGAATGAACACTGAAGCTTTCTTT | CASSFTGMNTEAFF
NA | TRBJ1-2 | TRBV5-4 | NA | TGTGCCAGCAGCTTGGGAAACACTAACTATGGCTACACCTTC | CASSLGNTNYGYTF
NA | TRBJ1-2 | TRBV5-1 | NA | TGCGCCAGCAGCACCGACACAGTGAACTATGGCTACACCTTC | CASSTDTVNYGYTF
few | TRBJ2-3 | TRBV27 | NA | TGTGCCAGCAGTTTCCGAGTCACAGATACGCAGTATTTT | CASSFRVTDTQYF
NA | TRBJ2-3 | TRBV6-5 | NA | TGTGCCAGCAGGATAGTTTCTAGCACAGATACGCAGTATTTT | CASRIVSSTDTQYF
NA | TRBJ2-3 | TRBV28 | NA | TGTGCCAGCAGAATCATAGATACGCAGTATTTT | CASRIIDTQYF
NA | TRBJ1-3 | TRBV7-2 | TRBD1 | TGTGCCAGCAGCTTAGTCCCGGGACAGGGCCGTTCTGGAAACACCATATATTTT | CASSLVPGQGRSGNTIYF
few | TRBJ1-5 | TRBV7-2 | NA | TGTGCCAGCAGCGGATACAGGGATCAGCCCCAGCATTTT | CASSGYRDQPQHF
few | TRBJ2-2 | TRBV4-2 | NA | TGTGCCAGCAGCCCGTTCGACACCGGGGAGCTGTTTTTT | CASSPFDTGELFF
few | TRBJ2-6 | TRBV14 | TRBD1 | TGTGCCAGCAGCCAGATAACAGGGGGCCCTGGGGCCAACGTCCTGACTTTC | CASSQITGGPGANVLTF
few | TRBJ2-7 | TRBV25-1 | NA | TGTGCCAGCAGCACGAGACAGTTTACGATTGATCCTCGCGAGCAGTACTTC | CASSTRQFTIDPREQYF
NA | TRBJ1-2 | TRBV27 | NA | TGTGCCAGCAGTTTCGGGCGGGTACCGCCTTATGGCTACACCTTC | CASSFGRVPPYGYTF
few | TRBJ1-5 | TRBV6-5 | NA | TGTGCCAGCAGTTCGGTGGTAGGGGGTCAGCCCCAGCATTTT | CASSSVVGGQPQHF
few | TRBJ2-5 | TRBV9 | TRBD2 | TGTGCCAGCAGCACTAGCGGGGGGGCCTTCGAGACCCAGTACTTC | CASSTSGGAFETQYF
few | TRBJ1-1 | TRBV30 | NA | TGTGCCTGGGCAGTAGCGGGGATTATGAACACTGAAGCTTTCTTT | CAWAVAGIMNTEAFF
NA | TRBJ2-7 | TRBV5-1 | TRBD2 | TGCGCCAGCAGCTCCTCACTAGCGGGGGGGTCCCGGGTGCAGTACTTC | CASSSSLAGGSRVQYF
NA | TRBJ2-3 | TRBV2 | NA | TGTGCCAGCAGAACAGGATTGGGGTATACGCAGTATTTT | CASRTGLGYTQYF
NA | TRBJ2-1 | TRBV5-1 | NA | TGCGCCAGCATATCCGCGGCAAAGGATGAGCAGTTCTTC | CASISAAKDEQFF
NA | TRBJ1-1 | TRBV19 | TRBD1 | TGTGCCAGTAGTATTAGACAGGGTTTCACTGAAGCTTTCTTT | CASSIRQGFTEAFF
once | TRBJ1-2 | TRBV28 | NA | TGTGCCAGCAGTTTTGTTACGACAGATAACTATGGCTACACCTTC | CASSFVTTDNYGYTF
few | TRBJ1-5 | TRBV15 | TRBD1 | TGTGCCACCAGCAGGGACAGGGGAGACCAGCCCCAGCATTTT | CATSRDRGDQPQHF
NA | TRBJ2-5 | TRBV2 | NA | TGTGCCAGCAGCACAGACCAAGAGACCCAGTACTTC | CASSTDQETQYF
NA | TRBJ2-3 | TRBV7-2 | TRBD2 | TGTGCCAGCAGTTTAACTAGCGGGAGGGGGGCCACAGATACGCAGTATTTT | CASSLTSGRGATDTQYF
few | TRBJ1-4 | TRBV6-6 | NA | TGTGCCAGCAGGTATTTTGAAAAACTGTTTTTT | CASRYFEKLFF
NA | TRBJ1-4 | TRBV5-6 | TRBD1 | TGTGCCAGCAGCTTGACGGGACAGTATGAAAAACTGTTTTTT | CASSLTGQYEKLFF
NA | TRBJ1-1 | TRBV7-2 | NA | TGTGCCAGCAGCCACCGATGGGGGGGGAACACTGAAGCTTTCTTT | CASSHRWGGNTEAFF
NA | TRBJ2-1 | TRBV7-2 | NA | TGTGCCAGCAGCTTTTTCTTGTCCAATGAGCAGTTCTTC | CASSFFLSNEQFF
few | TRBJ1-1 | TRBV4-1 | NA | TGCGCCAGCAGCCAAGGGCAGGGGATGAACACTGAAGCTTTCTTT | CASSQGQGMNTEAFF
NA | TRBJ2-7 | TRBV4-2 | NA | TGTGCCAGCAGCCAAGATAAAGCGGTGGGAAGTGAAAAGTACTTC | CASSQDKAVGSEKYF
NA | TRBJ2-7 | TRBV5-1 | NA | TGCGCCAGCAGCTTGGGGAGCACGGTCTCCTACGAGCAGTACTTC | CASSLGSTVSYEQYF
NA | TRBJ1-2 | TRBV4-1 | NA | TGCGCCAGCAGCCAACCCTCTCAGGGCTATGGCTACACCTTC | CASSQPSQGYGYTF
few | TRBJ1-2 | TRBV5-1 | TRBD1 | TGCGCCAGCAGTGGGACAGGGTCCGATGGCTACACCTTC | CASSGTGSDGYTF
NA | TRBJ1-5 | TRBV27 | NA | TGTGCCAGCAGGCGGGACAATCAGCCCCAGCATTTT | CASRRDNQPQHF
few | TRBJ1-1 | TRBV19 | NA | TGTGCCAGTAGTTCGGGGAACACTGAAGCTTTCTTT | CASSSGNTEAFF
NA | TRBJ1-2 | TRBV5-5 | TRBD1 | TGTGCCAGCAGCCCGGGACAGGAGTGGAGTGGCTACACCTTC | CASSPGQEWSGYTF
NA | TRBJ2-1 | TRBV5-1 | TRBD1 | TGCGCCAGCAGCTCTGCCGGGACAGGGTCCTACAATGAGCAGTTCTTC | CASSSAGTGSYNEQFF
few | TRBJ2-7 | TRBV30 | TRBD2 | TGTGCCTGGAGTGCACTAGCGGCCTACGAGCAGTACTTC | CAWSALAAYEQYF
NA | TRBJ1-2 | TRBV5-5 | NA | TGTGCCAGCAGCATGATACAGGTTTACTATGGCTACACCTTC | CASSMIQVYYGYTF
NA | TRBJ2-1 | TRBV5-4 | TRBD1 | TGTGCCAGCAGCCGGACAGGGAACCCCTACAATGAGCAGTTCTTC | CASSRTGNPYNEQFF
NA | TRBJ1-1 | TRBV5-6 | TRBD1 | TGTGCCAGCAGACCCGGGACAGGGATCACTGAAGCTTTCTTT | CASRPGTGITEAFF
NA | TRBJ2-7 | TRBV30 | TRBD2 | TGTGCCTCCCAGGGTGGGCTAGCGGGGGCCTCCGGCGGATCCGAGCAGTACTTC | CASQGGLAGASGGSEQYF
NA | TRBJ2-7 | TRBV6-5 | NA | TGTGCCAGCAGTTTCTGGCAGGGGAACGAGCAGTACTTC | CASSFWQGNEQYF
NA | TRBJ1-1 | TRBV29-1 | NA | TGCAGCGGGACCCGACAGCCCAACACTGAAGCTTTCTTT | CSGTRQPNTEAFF
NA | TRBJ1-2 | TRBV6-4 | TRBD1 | TGTGCCAGCAACTCGCACGGCCGGGACAGGGGTTATGGCTACACCTTC | CASNSHGRDRGYGYTF
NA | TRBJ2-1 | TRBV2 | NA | TGTGCCAGCAGAGCGCCTGTTACGTACAATGAGCAGTTCTTC | CASRAPVTYNEQFF
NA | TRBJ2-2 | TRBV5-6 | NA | TGTGCCAGCAGCTTGATCGTGACCGGGGAGCTGTTTTTT | CASSLIVTGELFF
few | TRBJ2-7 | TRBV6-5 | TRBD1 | TGTGCCAGCAGTCCGGGACAGGGAAGAGGCGAGCAGTACTTC | CASSPGQGRGEQYF
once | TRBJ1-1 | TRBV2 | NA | TGTGCCAGCAGTGTGAGGGGGAGCACTGAAGCTTTCTTT | CASSVRGSTEAFF
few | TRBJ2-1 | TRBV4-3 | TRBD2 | TGCGCCAGCAGCCATGGACTAGCCTTCTACAATGAGCAGTTCTTC | CASSHGLAFYNEQFF
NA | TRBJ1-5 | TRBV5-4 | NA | TGTGCCAGCAGCTTGGACAGGGGCAATCAGCCCCAGCATTTT | CASSLDRGNQPQHF
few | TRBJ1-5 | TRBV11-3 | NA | TGTGCCAGCAGCCCAGAAGCCAGGGCGGCGAATCAGCCCCAGCATTTT | CASSPEARAANQPQHF
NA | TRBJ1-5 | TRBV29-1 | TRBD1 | TGCAGCGTTGCAGGGGGAAACAATCAGCCCCAGCATTTT | CSVAGGNNQPQHF
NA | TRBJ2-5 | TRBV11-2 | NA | TGTGCCAGCAGCCGAATCATCACAGGTTCAGAGACCCAGTACTTC | CASSRIITGSETQYF